Listed here are 27 T cell receptor beta chains from one sample, sequenced in a study of vaccination effects on CD4 cells after COVID-19. Assay: immunoSEQ multiplex PCR; the TCRdb copy retains only in-frame clones and omits some. Of under 35,000 clones in the sample, 70% to 85% were seen once. No antigen has been assigned to these receptors. Following culture for ten to eleven days, CD4+ T cells were isolated. Each participant was administered two doses of either the BNT162b2 or the mRNA-1273 vaccine. The sequenced sample was CD4+ T cells from PBMCs cultured without peptide, obtained after COVID-19 vaccination. The receptors shown here come from a human donor who received a COVID-19 vaccine.

The chain links TRBV6-6 to TRBJ2-1; 10 nucleotides match TRBD1. Looked up from germline, CDR1 is MNHNY and CDR2 is SVGAGI (reference sequence). The CDR3 contains 15 residues. V dropped 6 bases and J dropped 2; count of bases not matched to a gene: 4. Written as DNA, the CDR3 is TGTGCCAGCAGGAAAGGGACAGGGGCCTACAATGAGCAGTTCTTC. Its translation is CASRKGTGAYNEQFF.

The chain combines TRBV5-6 with TRBJ2-7, with unresolved D. The ends were cut back, 4 bases at V and 1 base at J, with 6 bases in the middle. Germline CDR1 reads SGHDT; CDR2 reads YYEEEE. The CDR3 is made up of 12 amino acids. The CDR3 nucleotides are TGTGCCAGCAGCCAAACATCCTACGAGCAGTACTTC. Its protein product is CASSQTSYEQYF.

The chain carries TRBV5-1 and TRBJ2-2, with a weak D call TRBD2 (6 bases). V was pared by 7 bases and J by 0 bases, with 19 bases between. This CDR3 has 17 amino acids. Germline CDR1 and CDR2: SGHRS and YFSETQ. The CDR3 DNA sequence: TGCGCCAGCCGACCTCGAGAGGGACTGTCGAACACCGGGGAGCTGTTTTTT. Protein product: CASRPREGLSNTGELFF. The variable domain in full, with the rest retrieved from reference TRBV5-1 and TRBJ2-2, is KAGVTQTPRYLIKTRGQQVTLSCSPISGHRSVSWYQQTPGQGLQFLFEYFSETQRNKGNFPGRFSGRQFSNSRSEMNVSTLELGDSALYLCASRPREGLSNTGELFFGEGSRLTVL.

This clone was seen more than once but under ten times. V and J are TRBV27 and TRBJ1-3; D is possibly TRBD1 (5 bases). This CDR3 has 14 amino acids. Germline V gives CDR1 MNHEY, CDR2 SMNVEV (reference sequence). With 2 bases removed from V and 2 bases from J, the gap between germline ends came to 7 bases. The CDR3 DNA is TGTGCCAGCAGTTTAGGCAGGGCTGGAAACACCATATATTTT. It codes for CASSLGRAGNTIYF.

This clone was seen only a few times. DNA of the CDR3: TGTGCCAGCAGTTTATGGAGGACTGAAGCTTTCTTT. Protein: CASSLWRTEAFF. J is TRBJ1-1 and V is TRBV28; D not certain. CDR3 length: 12 amino acids. The V end was cut by 0 bases, the J end by 5 bases, with 4 bases between. The germline gives CDR1 MDHEN, CDR2 SYDVKM.

This sequence joins TRBV5-4 and TRBJ2-2; 7 bases align to TRBD2. This CDR3 is built from 16 residues. The germline V gene has CDR1 SGHNT and CDR2 YYREEE (reference sequence). V trimming: 3 bases; J trimming: 1 base; junction bases outside the gene matches: 6. In DNA form, the CDR3 reads TGTGCCAGCAGCTCGTCGAGCGGGAAGAACACCGGGGAGCTGTTTTTT. It encodes CASSSSSGKNTGELFF.

The gene calls are TRBV19 and TRBJ2-2; 8 positions match TRBD1. The CDR3 is 17 amino acids. Germline CDR1 is LNHDA and CDR2 is SQIVND (reference sequence). J lost 3 bases, V lost 7 bases, and 13 bases had no gene match. The CDR3 here is CASNSNWARGHTGELFF. DNA of the CDR3: TGTGCCAGTAACTCCAATTGGGCCAGGGGGCACACCGGGGAGCTGTTTTTT.

The chain combines TRBV5-3 with TRBJ1-3; D call uncertain. TRBV5-3 is flagged as an ORF with uncertain function. The CDR3 totals 14 residues. The V and J ends lost 2 bases and 0 bases respectively, with 6 bases between them. The CDR3 loop reads CARSLKNSGNTIYF. Written as DNA, the CDR3 is TGTGCCAGAAGCTTAAAGAACTCTGGAAACACCATATATTTT.

This rearrangement joins TRBV7-2 to TRBJ1-2; maybe TRBD1 (5 bases). The CDR3 has 16 residues. Germline lookup yields CDR1 SGHTA and CDR2 FQGNSA. Trimming cost V 2 bases and J 4 bases, with 17 bases left between them. CDR3 loop: CASSLYAQGVSYGYTF. The CDR3 nucleotides read TGTGCCAGCAGCTTATACGCGCAAGGGGTTTCCTATGGCTACACCTTC.

The chain links TRBV10-3 to TRBJ2-2; tentatively, D is TRBD1 (6 bases). The CDR3 is 16 residues long. Trimming removed 4 bases at V and 1 base at J, with 13 bases between. Per germline, CDR1 ENHRY and CDR2 SYGVKD. This chain's CDR3 is CAISAGRGQNTGELFF. In nucleotides, the CDR3 is TGTGCCATCAGTGCGGGAAGGGGACAGAACACCGGGGAGCTGTTTTTT.

The CDR3 reads CASRTPLRGKAYSHEQYF. In DNA, the CDR3 is TGTGCCAGTCGGACCCCTTTAAGAGGCAAGGCCTACTCACACGAGCAGTACTTC. The chain uses TRBV11-2 and TRBJ2-7, with D hard to call. The germline gives CDR1 SGHAT, CDR2 FQNNGV. Trimming took 9 bases from V and 5 from J, leaving 32 bases between them. This CDR3 is built from 18 residues.

This clone was seen only once. J is TRBJ1-6 and V is TRBV11-2; D is possibly TRBD1 (5 bases). From germline, CDR1 is SGHAT and CDR2 FQNNGV. V was cut by 2 bases and J by 5 bases, with 19 bases left in between. This CDR3 has 18 amino acids. The DNA of the CDR3 is TGTGCCAGCAGCTTATGGTTATTGGGTCAGGGTCATAATTCACCCCTCCACTTT. Amino acid sequence: CASSLWLLGQGHNSPLHF.

This clone was recorded a few times. The V gene is TRBV30, the J gene TRBJ2-7, with 7 positions matching TRBD1. This CDR3 is 15 amino acids long. The trim removed 7 bases at V and 3 bases at J, leaving 15 bases unmatched. Germline values: CDR1 GTSNPN, CDR2 SVGIG (reference sequence). The CDR3 loop reads CAFFPARDRDYEQYF. The CDR3 nucleotides are TGTGCCTTTTTCCCGGCACGGGACAGAGACTACGAGCAGTACTTC.

This chain uses TRBV6-5 with TRBJ1-3; D might be TRBD1 (6 bases). CDR3 length equals 13 residues. Germline values: CDR1 MNHEY, CDR2 SVGAGI. With 6 bases removed from V and 2 bases from J, the gap between germline ends came to 8 bases. Written as DNA, the CDR3 is TGTGCCAGCAGAGGGGGTCCTGGAAACACCATATATTTT. Translated, it gives CASRGGPGNTIYF.

This chain uses TRBV30 with TRBJ2-3; the match to TRBD2 covers 11 bases. The CDR3 has 15 amino acids. V trimming: 1 base; J trimming: 6 bases; junction bases outside the gene matches: 6. Germline V CDR1 and CDR2: GTSNPN, SVGIG (reference sequence). The CDR3 sequence: CAWSALAGGRDTQYF. In DNA, the CDR3 is TGTGCCTGGAGTGCCTTAGCGGGGGGGCGGGATACGCAGTATTTT.

This chain links TRBV10-3 with TRBJ1-1; D ambiguous. Germline V gene data show CDR1 as ENHRY and CDR2 as SYGVKD. V was shortened by 7 bases and J by 0 bases, with 9 bases between the two germline ends. This CDR3 contains 13 residues. The CDR3 bases are TGTGCCATCACATGGGAAATGAACACTGAAGCTTTCTTT. Protein: CAITWEMNTEAFF.

The V and J genes are TRBV3-1 (or the pseudogene TRBV3-2) and TRBJ2-3; D not certain. Germline V gene sequence: CDR1 LGHDT, CDR2 YNNKEL (reference sequence). Trimming stripped 1 base from V and 7 bases from J, with 15 bases between. The CDR3 covers 15 residues. In DNA form, the CDR3 reads TGTGCCAGCAGCCAAGTAAGGCTCGGTGGGAATACGCAGTATTTT. Translating it yields CASSQVRLGGNTQYF.

The chain links TRBV19 to TRBJ1-5; D perhaps matches TRBD1 (6 bases). V was clipped by 5 bases and J by 7 bases, with 12 bases between them. Germline-derived CDR1 and CDR2 are LNHDA and SQIVND (reference sequence). This CDR3 contains 13 residues. The CDR3 coding sequence is TGTGCCAGTAGTGCAGACAGGAGACAGCCCCAGCATTTT. It is translated as CASSADRRQPQHF.

The chain recombines TRBV5-6 with TRBJ2-7; D possibly corresponds to TRBD1 (6 bases). Per germline, CDR1 SGHDT and CDR2 YYEEEE. The V end was cut by 2 bases, the J end by 3 bases, with 15 bases between. The CDR3 extends over 15 amino acids. CDR3 sequence reads: CASSFGQTTIYEQYF. The CDR3 DNA follows: TGTGCCAGCAGCTTCGGACAGACTACCATCTACGAGCAGTACTTC. Full variable domain (rest looked up from reference TRBV5-6 and TRBJ2-7): DAGVTQSPTHLIKTRGQQVTLRCSPKSGHDTVSWYQQALGQGPQFIFQYYEEEERQRGNFPDRFSGHQFPNYSSELNVNALLLGDSALYLCASSFGQTTIYEQYFGPGTRLTVT.

The chain links TRBV3-1 (or the pseudogene TRBV3-2) to TRBJ1-1; D gene unclear. In germline, CDR1 is LGHDT, CDR2 YNNKEL (reference sequence). With 2 bases removed from V and 3 bases from J, the gap between germline ends came to 7 bases. The CDR3 runs 13 residues. The CDR3 sequence: CASSQSGDTEAFF. DNA for the CDR3: TGTGCCAGCAGCCAATCAGGAGACACTGAAGCTTTCTTT.

The V and J genes are TRBV6-5 and TRBJ2-6, with D possibly TRBD1 on 6 matching bases. V was cut by 7 bases and J by 2 bases, with 12 bases left in between. The CDR3 consists of 15 residues. Per the germline V gene, CDR1 is MNHEY and CDR2 is SVGAGI. The DNA of the CDR3 is TGTGCCAGCACTCCTTCAGGGGCTGGGGCCAACGTCCTGACTTTC. This translates into CASTPSGAGANVLTF.

V and J are TRBV7-2 and TRBJ1-6; TRBD1 is a possible D gene (5 bases). Germline V gives CDR1 SGHTA, CDR2 FQGNSA. Trimming took 2 bases from V and 8 from J, leaving 13 bases between them. The CDR3 spans 15 residues. The CDR3 loop is CASSLTGTGDSPLHF. CDR3 bases: TGTGCCAGCAGCTTAACCGGGACTGGGGATTCACCCCTCCACTTT.

This chain connects TRBV18 to TRBJ2-6; D call uncertain. Looked up from germline, CDR1 is KGHSH and CDR2 is LQKENI. This CDR3 has 16 amino acids. With 0 bases removed from V and 2 bases from J, the gap between germline ends came to 8 bases. CDR3: CASSPPLGTGANVLTF. The CDR3 DNA is TGTGCCAGCTCACCACCGTTGGGGACTGGGGCCAACGTCCTGACTTTC.

The gene calls are TRBV5-1 and TRBJ2-7; 7 bases align to TRBD2. V gave up 0 bases and J gave up 7 bases; unmatched junction bases: 10. Germline V gene data show CDR1 as SGHRS and CDR2 as YFSETQ. The CDR3 spans 15 residues. The CDR3 loop is CASSLANPQGGEQYF. CDR3 DNA sequence: TGCGCCAGCAGCTTGGCCAATCCCCAGGGAGGGGAGCAGTACTTC.

V gene TRBV28 combines with J gene TRBJ2-5; possible D gene TRBD2, 6 bases. The V end lost 4 bases, the J end lost 2 bases, and 11 bases lay between the germline ends. CDR3 length equals 14 residues. Germline assignment: CDR1 MDHEN and CDR2 SYDVKM. The CDR3 DNA reads TGTGCCAGCAGTTCCCGGGACTGGCAAGAGACCCAGTACTTC. Its translation is CASSSRDWQETQYF.

In this sample, this clone turned up once. The rearrangement uses TRBV25-1 and TRBJ1-3, with D possibly being TRBD1 (5 bases). Germline-derived CDR1 and CDR2 are MGHDK and SYGVNS. This CDR3 region has 15 residues. V was trimmed by 7 bases and J by 0 bases, leaving 13 bases between them. CDR3 protein: CASTEGESSGNTIYF. The CDR3 nucleotides read TGTGCCAGCACCGAAGGGGAGAGCTCTGGAAACACCATATATTTT.

This chain uses TRBV2 with TRBJ2-7; 11 bases map to TRBD2. Looked up from germline, CDR1 is SNHLY and CDR2 is FYNNEI. This CDR3 is 15 amino acids long. V was clipped by 8 bases and J by 5 bases; unmatched bases: 11. CDR3 protein: CASGPPGLAAHEQYF. DNA for the CDR3: TGTGCCAGCGGGCCCCCGGGACTAGCGGCCCACGAGCAGTACTTC.